This T cell receptor (beta chain) originates from a study of human T cells and chemical hapten exposure. General study results and limits: After DPC sensitization, TCRs above 1 in 1000 frequency showed no change.

This clonotype was detected a few times. Its antigen is currently unknown. The germline CDR1 and CDR2 sequences are LGHNA and YNFKEQ. V was shortened by 2 bases and J by 3 bases, with 17 bases between the two germline ends. CDR3 length equals 17 residues. The time point is: patch test 1, 2 weeks after DPC sensitization. Treatment meaning: therapeutic diphenylcyclopropenone sensitization with weekly scalp DPC. TCRdb re-called the RACE reads through MiXCR, storing one row per CDR3 protein. This repertoire shows roughly 190,000 distinct CDR3 sequences, around 20% found once; its top ten account for approximately 6.7%.

The origin of this receptor is a woman aged 50 to 60 with alopecia areata. Some clones in this sample may be carry-over from other donors' samples. The chain carries TRBV4-2 and TRBJ2-1; possibly TRBD1 or TRBD2 for D (5 bases each). The sample in question was whole blood, obtained in connection with sensitization to the hapten diphenylcyclopropenone (DPC). CDR3 region: CASSQRGRVSNYNEQFF. CDR3 DNA: TGTGCCAGCAGCCAACGGGGCCGCGTATCGAACTACAATGAGCAGTTCTTC.